The TCR beta chain described here comes from a study of identical twins. Study results and limitations: Insertions were reduced in abundant cord blood beta clonotypes but not in memory repertoires.

The CDR3 spans 12 residues. V was clipped by 3 bases and J by 3 bases, with 6 bases between them. The germline CDR1 and CDR2 sequences are SGHAT and FQNNGV. TCRdb used MiXCR to reprocess the 5' RACE reads, holding one entry per CDR3 protein. The table lists hundreds of thousands of distinct CDR3 sequences, roughly an eighth of them singletons. With regard to this clonotype: The antigen is undetermined.

This same sample was also taken into another study, of yellow fever vaccine responses in identical twins.

This sequence joins TRBV11-2 and TRBJ2-7, with a tentative D call TRBD2 (5 bases). The receptor was derived from a woman under 30 in good health. The sample comprised PBMCs. Here the CDR3 reads CASSFDYYEQYV. CDR3 in DNA: TGTGCCAGCAGCTTTGACTACTACGAGCAGTACGTC.